The next 26 T cell receptor beta chains were all read from a single sample in a study of T cell clones after liver transplantation. TCRdb keeps only in-frame clones here, not all; method: immunoSEQ multiplex PCR. The sample lists over 60,000 clones, approximately 80% occurring once. This specimen was CD4+ T cells from blood, taken before liver transplant. The receptors come from a human donor who received a liver transplant.

The genes are TRBV28 and TRBJ2-7; D is unclear. CDR3 length equals 11 residues. V was cut by 4 bases and J by 3 bases, with 4 bases left in between. The V gene's germline CDR1 is MDHEN and CDR2 SYDVKM. The CDR3 DNA sequence: TGTGCCAGCAGTTCGAACTACGAGCAGTACTTC. It specifies CASSSNYEQYF.

This clone was detected only once. V is TRBV11-2 and J is TRBJ2-7; D remains unclear. V lost 3 bases and J lost 0, with 12 bases in between. The V gene's germline CDR1 is SGHAT and CDR2 FQNNGV. This CDR3 has 15 amino acids. The CDR3 spells CASSFSPYRSYEQYF. The CDR3 DNA follows: TGTGCCAGCAGCTTTAGCCCGTACCGCTCCTACGAGCAGTACTTC.

By share, this clone counts as medium-sized. The chain is built from TRBV4-1 and TRBJ2-3; TRBD2 aligns across 9 bases. The V and J ends lost 2 bases and 2 bases, in that order; junction bases with no gene match: 8. This CDR3 has 17 amino acids. The germline gives CDR1 MGHRA, CDR2 YSYEKL. The CDR3 nucleotides read TGCGCCAGCAGCCAAATTGATATGGGACTAGCCACAGATACGCAGTATTTT. This codes for CASSQIDMGLATDTQYF.

The chain recombines TRBV2 with TRBJ2-7; D is undetermined. Trimming removed 7 bases at V and 1 base at J, with 11 bases between. The CDR3 is made up of 13 amino acids. CDR1 is SNHLY and CDR2 is FYNNEI in the germline V gene. CDR3 protein: CASISGLSYEQYF. The CDR3 DNA reads TGTGCCAGCATTTCTGGCCTTTCCTACGAGCAGTACTTC.

This clone appeared once. J is TRBJ1-5 and V is TRBV27, with D unclear. CDR1 is MNHEY and CDR2 is SMNVEV in the germline V gene (reference sequence). The CDR3 length is 15 residues. The germline V and J ends were trimmed by 6 bases and 1 base, with 13 bases remaining between them. Here the CDR3 DNA reads TGTGCCAGCAGCCTACGGTTAGGGAGCAATCAGCCCCAGCATTTT. Translated, it gives CASSLRLGSNQPQHF.

CDR3 DNA: TGCGCCAGCAGCTTGGCTGGGGCTGAAGGTCAGCCCCAGCATTTT. This codes for CASSLAGAEGQPQHF. The gene calls are TRBV5-1 and TRBJ1-5; a weak D match, TRBD1 (5 bases). Germline loops: CDR1 SGHRS, CDR2 YFSETQ. Trimming shortened V by 0 bases and J by 6 bases, and 13 bases separated the two germline ends. The CDR3 consists of 15 residues.

The gene calls are TRBV6-1 and TRBJ1-5; 10 bases are a match to TRBD1. CDR3 length: 14 residues. CDR1 is MNHNS and CDR2 is SASEGT in the germline V gene. The V gene end was trimmed by 5 bases and the J gene end by 5 bases; junction bases not matched to a gene: 3. This chain's CDR3 is CASSRQGAHQPQHF. The CDR3 DNA reads TGTGCCAGCAGTAGACAGGGGGCACATCAGCCCCAGCATTTT.

The chain employs TRBV28 and TRBJ1-5; possible D gene TRBD1, 6 bases. The germline gives CDR1 MDHEN, CDR2 SYDVKM. Deletions cut 1 base from V and 4 bases from J, with 14 bases between. This CDR3 has 16 amino acids. CDR3 DNA: TGTGCCAGCAGTTTATTTGAGGGGGGGCGTAATCAGCCCCAGCATTTT. Protein: CASSLFEGGRNQPQHF.

The chain links TRBV11-2 to TRBJ2-1, with TRBD1 matching 9 bases. V gave up 4 bases and J gave up 7 bases; unmatched junction bases: 8. This CDR3 comprises 15 residues. Germline-derived CDR1 and CDR2 are SGHAT and FQNNGV. In DNA, the CDR3 is TGTGCCAGCAGCTCCGGGACAGGGAGTATTAATGAGCAGTTCTTC. Translating gives CASSSGTGSINEQFF. The full variable domain, its missing parts supplied by reference TRBV11-2 and TRBJ2-1, is EAGVAQSPRYKIIEKRQSVAFWCNPISGHATLYWYQQILGQGPKLLIQFQNNGVVDDSQLPKDRFSAERLKGVDSTLKIQPAKLEDSAVYLCASSSGTGSINEQFFGPGTRLTVL.

The V call is TRBV28, the J call TRBJ1-2; a weak D match, TRBD1 (5 bases). This CDR3 comprises 15 residues. Germline CDR1 reads MDHEN; CDR2 reads SYDVKM. V was cut by 4 bases and J by 2 bases, with 14 bases left in between. In nucleotides, the CDR3 is TGTGCCAGCAGTTCGGGTGGGGACCGAAACTATGGCTACACCTTC. Amino acids: CASSSGGDRNYGYTF.

This clone was seen only once. The chain has TRBV5-1 and TRBJ1-4; no firm D call. Germline assignment: CDR1 SGHRS and CDR2 YFSETQ. The V and J ends lost 1 base and 6 bases respectively, with 7 bases between them. This CDR3 has 13 residues. CDR3 nucleotide sequence: TGCGCCAGCAGCTTGCGACGGGATGAAAAACTGTTTTTT. Its protein is CASSLRRDEKLFF.

This chain links TRBV5-1 with TRBJ2-7; D is perhaps TRBD1 (6 bases). Germline CDR1 is SGHRS and CDR2 is YFSETQ. V was clipped by 4 bases and J by 6 bases, with 20 bases between them. There are 15 residues in the CDR3. In nucleotides, the CDR3 is TGCGCCAGCAGCGGAAAGGACAGACCGTCGGGCGAGCAGTACTTC. Translated: CASSGKDRPSGEQYF. The whole variable domain, remainder taken from reference TRBV5-1 and TRBJ2-7, is KAGVTQTPRYLIKTRGQQVTLSCSPISGHRSVSWYQQTPGQGLQFLFEYFSETQRNKGNFPGRFSGRQFSNSRSEMNVSTLELGDSALYLCASSGKDRPSGEQYFGPGTRLTVT.

The chain joins TRBV11-2 to TRBJ2-7, with a tentative D call TRBD1 (6 bases). The length of the CDR3 is 14 residues. V lost 4 bases to trimming and J lost 1 base, with 11 bases between them. Germline-derived CDR1 and CDR2 are SGHAT and FQNNGV. CDR3 DNA: TGTGCCAGCAGCTCACGGGGACATTCCTACGAGCAGTACTTC. Encoded protein: CASSSRGHSYEQYF.

This clone was observed once. The V call is TRBV19, the J call TRBJ2-1; TRBD2 matches 12 bases. CDR3 length: 15 amino acids. Germline-derived CDR1 and CDR2 are LNHDA and SQIVND (reference sequence). V lost 5 bases to trimming and J lost 8 bases; unmatched junction nucleotides: 7. As DNA, the CDR3 is TGTGCCAGTAGTCGGACTAGCGGGACTAGGGATGAGCAGTTCTTC. Residues: CASSRTSGTRDEQFF.

This clone was seen only a few times. V is TRBV5-6 and J is TRBJ2-1; 7 bases map to TRBD1. The trim removed 5 bases at V and 6 bases at J, leaving 5 bases unmatched. The germline V gene encodes CDR1 SGHDT and CDR2 YYEEEE. The CDR3 length is 13 residues. The CDR3 DNA is TGTGCCAGCAGGAATTCAGGGGGCAATGAGCAGTTCTTC. It yields the protein CASRNSGGNEQFF.

This chain joins TRBV27 and TRBJ1-5, with D tentatively TRBD1 (6 bases). CDR1 and CDR2 (germline): MNHEY, SMNVEV (reference sequence). The V and J ends lost 3 bases and 2 bases respectively, with 17 bases between them. This CDR3 region has 17 residues. The chain's CDR3 is CASSFRGALSGNQPQHF. CDR3 bases: TGTGCCAGCAGTTTCCGGGGGGCGCTGAGCGGCAATCAGCCCCAGCATTTT.

This chain connects TRBV6-5 to TRBJ1-6; the match to TRBD1 covers 10 bases. Germline loops: CDR1 MNHEY, CDR2 SVGAGI. Germline trimming cut 6 bases from V and 10 bases from J; bases unmatched to any gene: 6. This CDR3 has 14 amino acids. CDR3 amino acids: CASRIGTGESPLHF. As DNA, the CDR3 is TGTGCCAGCAGAATCGGGACAGGGGAATCACCCCTCCACTTT.

The chain uses TRBV19 and TRBJ2-5; 10 bases align to TRBD1. Looked up from germline, CDR1 is LNHDA and CDR2 is SQIVND (reference sequence). V shed 5 bases and J 4 bases; nucleotides not matched to a gene: 4. The CDR3 sequence is 14 residues long. The CDR3 spells CASSDRGLSETQYF. The CDR3 region has the DNA TGTGCCAGTAGTGACAGGGGGCTCTCAGAGACCCAGTACTTC. The whole variable domain, remainder taken from reference TRBV19 and TRBJ2-5, is DGGITQSPKYLFRKEGQNVTLSCEQNLNHDAMYWYRQDPGQGLRLIYYSQIVNDFQKGDIAEGYSVSREKKESFPLTVTSAQKNPTAFYLCASSDRGLSETQYFGPGTRLLVL.

The rearrangement links TRBV6-4 to TRBJ1-5; 8 bases are shared with TRBD1. Germline CDR1 and CDR2: MRHNA and SNTAGT. The CDR3 is 14 amino acids. V was pared by 6 bases and J by 4 bases, with 5 bases of the junction left unmatched. CDR3 region: CASSPTGGNQPQHF. CDR3 DNA sequence: TGTGCCAGCAGCCCCACAGGGGGGAATCAGCCCCAGCATTTT.

The chain joins TRBV9 to TRBJ2-1; TRBD2 matches 7 bases. The CDR3 loop spans 15 amino acids. Germline V gene lookup returns CDR1 SGDLS and CDR2 YYNGEE. Trimming cost V 1 base and J 5 bases; bases outside gene matches: 6. The CDR3 region has the DNA TGTGCCAGCAGCGTACGGGCTAGCGGTCACAATGAGCAGTTCTTC. It yields the protein CASSVRASGHNEQFF.

The genes are TRBV29-1 and TRBJ2-3; 9 nucleotides agree with TRBD1. V shed 6 bases, J shed 6 bases, and the junction held 10 bases outside the gene matches. CDR3 length: 14 amino acids. The germline CDR1 and CDR2 sequences are SQVTM and ANQGSEA. DNA of the CDR3: TGCAGCGTACCGGGACAGGGAATCGAGGATACGCAGTATTTT. It codes for CSVPGQGIEDTQYF.

This chain uses TRBV11-2 with TRBJ2-2; D gene uncertain. The V and J ends lost 3 bases and 3 bases respectively, with 5 bases between them. CDR3 size: 13 residues. Looked up from germline, CDR1 is SGHAT and CDR2 is FQNNGV. The CDR3 DNA is TGTGCCAGCAGCTTCCATTACACCGGGGAGCTGTTTTTT. Translating it yields CASSFHYTGELFF.

This clone was picked up a small number of times. V usage is TRBV7-6 and J usage is TRBJ2-7, with D possibly TRBD1 on 5 matching bases. CDR1 is SGHVS, CDR2 FNYEAQ, per germline. V was pared by 5 bases and J by 0 bases, with 11 bases between. The CDR3 is 14 residues long. The CDR3 sequence: CASSPRRDSYEQYF. The CDR3 DNA reads TGTGCCAGCAGCCCCCGCAGGGACTCCTACGAGCAGTACTTC.

The rearrangement uses TRBV5-1 and TRBJ2-7; 9 bases are a match to TRBD1. CDR1 and CDR2 from the germline V gene are SGHRS and YFSETQ. CDR3 length: 14 amino acids. V was pared by 3 bases and J by 2 bases, with 3 bases of the junction left unmatched. The CDR3 region is CASSSWTGAYEQYF. As DNA, the CDR3 is TGCGCCAGCAGCTCTTGGACAGGGGCCTACGAGCAGTACTTC.

J is TRBJ2-7 and V is TRBV18; 14 bases are shared with TRBD2. Losses at the gene ends were 2 bases for V and 6 bases for J; bases not matched to a gene: 6. The germline V gene encodes CDR1 KGHSH and CDR2 LQKENI. This CDR3 region has 16 residues. The CDR3 DNA reads as TGTGCCAGCTCACCAGGGACTAGCGGGAGAAAGGTCGAGCAGTACTTC. It specifies CASSPGTSGRKVEQYF.

The chain links TRBV28 to TRBJ1-2; 8 positions match TRBD1. CDR1 and CDR2 (germline): MDHEN, SYDVKM. The V and J ends lost 3 bases and 13 bases, in that order; junction bases with no gene match: 13. The CDR3 extends over 14 amino acids. The CDR3: CASSFAGGLGFGTF. CDR3 DNA sequence: TGTGCCAGCAGTTTTGCAGGGGGCTTGGGTTTTGGCACCTTC.